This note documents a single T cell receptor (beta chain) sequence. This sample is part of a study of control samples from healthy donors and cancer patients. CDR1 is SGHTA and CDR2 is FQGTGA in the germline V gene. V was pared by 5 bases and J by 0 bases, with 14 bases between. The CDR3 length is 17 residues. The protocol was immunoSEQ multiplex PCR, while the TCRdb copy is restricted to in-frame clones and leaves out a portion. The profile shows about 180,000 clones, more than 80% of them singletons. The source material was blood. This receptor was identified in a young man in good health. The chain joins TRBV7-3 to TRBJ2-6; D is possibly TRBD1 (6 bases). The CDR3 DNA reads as TGTGCCAGCAGCCCGACCGGGACATTCTCTGGGGCCAACGTCCTGACTTTC. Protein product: CASSPTGTFSGANVLTF.